The rows below give T cell receptor beta chains drawn from one sample of a study of shared T cell receptors in the human thymus. Generated by immunoSEQ multiplex PCR, the TCRdb table keeps only in-frame clones and is missing some. The sample holds 500,000 to 850,000 clones, 87% seen once. This sample was shared with a second study, whose subject was human thymus T cells.

The sample consisted of thymocytes. These receptors were taken from a boy younger than two with a congenital heart defect. Both conserved end residues are part of each CDR3. The order of the fields is clone size, V gene, D gene, J gene, CDR3 protein, CDR3 DNA. D genes are given only for firm matches. Size values are once, few and many counts, or a class for expanded clones, and some rows have none.

abundance: .; v_gene: TRBV2; d_gene: TRBD1; j_gene: TRBJ1-1; CDR3aa: CASRDRDSEAFF; CDR3nt: TGTGCCAGCAGAGACAGGGACTCTGAAGCTTTCTTT
abundance: .; v_gene: TRBV9; d_gene: .; j_gene: TRBJ1-5; CDR3aa: CASSVGSGDSNQPQHF; CDR3nt: TGTGCCAGCAGCGTAGGATCAGGGGATAGCAATCAGCCCCAGCATTTT
abundance: .; v_gene: TRBV28; d_gene: TRBD1; j_gene: TRBJ1-2; CDR3aa: CASSLATGGVFGGYTF; CDR3nt: TGTGCCAGCAGTTTGGCGACAGGGGGGGTTTTTGGAGGCTACACCTTC
abundance: .; v_gene: TRBV14; d_gene: .; j_gene: TRBJ2-7; CDR3aa: CASSLYRAAYEQYF; CDR3nt: TGTGCCAGCAGCCTCTACAGGGCAGCCTACGAGCAGTACTTC
abundance: .; v_gene: TRBV7-9; d_gene: .; j_gene: TRBJ2-7; CDR3aa: CASSVGLSSYEQYF; CDR3nt: TGTGCCAGCAGCGTCGGACTTAGCTCCTACGAGCAGTACTTC
abundance: .; v_gene: TRBV11-3; d_gene: TRBD1; j_gene: TRBJ2-2; CDR3aa: CASSLETGGLNTGELFF; CDR3nt: TGTGCCAGCAGCTTAGAAACAGGGGGCCTGAACACCGGGGAGCTGTTTTTT
abundance: .; v_gene: TRBV6-4; d_gene: TRBD2; j_gene: TRBJ2-1; CDR3aa: CASSVEETSGGYEQFF; CDR3nt: TGTGCCAGCAGTGTAGAGGAAACTAGCGGGGGGTATGAGCAGTTCTTC
abundance: .; v_gene: TRBV4-3; d_gene: TRBD2; j_gene: TRBJ2-4; CDR3aa: CASSQGEGGPVNIQYF; CDR3nt: TGCGCCAGCAGCCAAGGGGAGGGAGGGCCGGTAAACATTCAGTACTTC
abundance: .; v_gene: TRBV14; d_gene: TRBD2; j_gene: TRBJ2-1; CDR3aa: CASSPTGTSGSGEYNEQFF; CDR3nt: TGTGCCAGCAGCCCCACCGGGACTAGCGGGAGCGGGGAGTACAATGAGCAGTTCTTC
abundance: .; v_gene: TRBV19; d_gene: TRBD2; j_gene: TRBJ2-1; CDR3aa: CASSKGAGGPNSYNEQFF; CDR3nt: TGTGCCAGTAGTAAGGGAGCGGGAGGGCCCAATAGCTACAATGAGCAGTTCTTC
abundance: .; v_gene: TRBV28; d_gene: .; j_gene: TRBJ1-1; CDR3aa: CASSYEQGQANTEAFF; CDR3nt: TGTGCCAGCAGTTATGAACAGGGCCAGGCGAACACTGAAGCTTTCTTT
abundance: .; v_gene: TRBV27; d_gene: .; j_gene: TRBJ2-4; CDR3aa: CASSLVPLAKNIQYF; CDR3nt: TGTGCCAGCTCACTGGTCCCTCTAGCCAAAAACATTCAGTACTTC
abundance: once; v_gene: TRBV30; d_gene: .; j_gene: TRBJ1-6; CDR3aa: CAWSGSRGSPLHF; CDR3nt: TGTGCCTGGAGTGGGTCTAGAGGTTCACCCCTCCACTTT
abundance: .; v_gene: TRBV19; d_gene: .; j_gene: TRBJ2-7; CDR3aa: CASSSQPRLSATYEQYF; CDR3nt: TGTGCCAGTAGTAGTCAGCCCAGACTATCCGCCACCTACGAGCAGTACTTC
abundance: .; v_gene: TRBV29-1; d_gene: TRBD1; j_gene: TRBJ2-3; CDR3aa: CSVGGDRENTDTQYF; CDR3nt: TGCAGCGTTGGAGGGGACAGGGAAAACACAGATACGCAGTATTTT
abundance: .; v_gene: TRBV25-1; d_gene: TRBD2; j_gene: TRBJ2-3; CDR3aa: CASSERTSGGKGTDTQYF; CDR3nt: TGTGCCAGCAGTGAGCGTACTAGCGGGGGGAAGGGCACAGATACGCAGTATTTT
abundance: .; v_gene: TRBV5-4; d_gene: .; j_gene: TRBJ2-1; CDR3aa: CASSLIQGENEQFF; CDR3nt: TGTGCCAGCAGCTTGATACAGGGAGAGAATGAGCAGTTCTTC
abundance: .; v_gene: TRBV9; d_gene: TRBD2; j_gene: TRBJ2-3; CDR3aa: CASNSGRDTDTQYF; CDR3nt: TGTGCCAGCAATAGCGGGAGGGACACAGATACGCAGTATTTT
abundance: .; v_gene: TRBV21-1; d_gene: .; j_gene: TRBJ2-1; CDR3aa: CARVLQGEGEQFF; CDR3nt: TGTGCCAGGGTTTTACAGGGTGAGGGTGAGCAGTTCTTC
abundance: .; v_gene: TRBV19; d_gene: TRBD1; j_gene: TRBJ2-1; CDR3aa: CASSSQDRGDTNEQFF; CDR3nt: TGTGCCAGTAGTAGCCAAGACAGGGGAGACACCAATGAGCAGTTCTTC
abundance: .; v_gene: TRBV6-5; d_gene: TRBD2; j_gene: TRBJ2-7; CDR3aa: CASNSSGGGEQYF; CDR3nt: TGTGCCAGCAATTCCTCTGGGGGGGGCGAGCAGTACTTC
abundance: .; v_gene: TRBV7-2; d_gene: TRBD2; j_gene: TRBJ2-7; CDR3aa: CASGLGGGAAYEQYF; CDR3nt: TGTGCCAGCGGACTCGGGGGAGGGGCTGCCTACGAGCAGTACTTC
abundance: .; v_gene: TRBV5-4; d_gene: .; j_gene: TRBJ2-2; CDR3aa: CASSLTPAYTGELFF; CDR3nt: TGTGCCAGCAGCTTAACTCCAGCGTACACCGGGGAGCTGTTTTTT
abundance: .; v_gene: TRBV19; d_gene: .; j_gene: TRBJ1-1; CDR3aa: CASSISPLLGEAFF; CDR3nt: TGTGCCAGTAGTATCAGTCCCCTCCTTGGTGAAGCTTTCTTT
abundance: .; v_gene: TRBV18; d_gene: TRBD1; j_gene: TRBJ1-1; CDR3aa: CASSPSGTAEAFF; CDR3nt: TGTGCCAGCTCACCGTCCGGGACAGCTGAAGCTTTCTTT
abundance: .; v_gene: TRBV28; d_gene: .; j_gene: TRBJ1-5; CDR3aa: CASSFKTTDSTTQDSNQPQHF; CDR3nt: TGTGCCAGCAGTTTCAAAACCACCGACTCAACAACACAAGATAGCAATCAGCCCCAGCATTTT
abundance: few; v_gene: TRBV28; d_gene: .; j_gene: TRBJ1-2; CDR3aa: CASRKQGRRSGYTF; CDR3nt: TGTGCCAGCAGGAAACAGGGAAGAAGGAGTGGCTACACCTTC
abundance: .; v_gene: TRBV27; d_gene: TRBD1; j_gene: TRBJ1-1; CDR3aa: CASSNYRGPLNTEAFF; CDR3nt: TGTGCCAGCAGTAACTACAGGGGGCCCTTGAACACTGAAGCTTTCTTT
abundance: .; v_gene: TRBV5-1; d_gene: TRBD1; j_gene: TRBJ1-2; CDR3aa: CASSLRGGKGYTF; CDR3nt: TGCGCCAGCAGCTTGAGAGGGGGCAAGGGCTACACCTTC
abundance: .; v_gene: TRBV18; d_gene: TRBD2; j_gene: TRBJ2-1; CDR3aa: CASSPTVAGGHLVNEQFF; CDR3nt: TGTGCCAGCTCACCAACCGTAGCGGGAGGACACTTAGTAAATGAGCAGTTCTTC
abundance: once; v_gene: TRBV4-3; d_gene: TRBD2; j_gene: TRBJ2-3; CDR3aa: CASSQDDTGGEPGDTQYF; CDR3nt: TGCGCCAGCAGCCAAGATGACACGGGAGGAGAACCTGGAGATACGCAGTATTTT
abundance: .; v_gene: TRBV16; d_gene: .; j_gene: TRBJ2-7; CDR3aa: CASKLDSPYEQYF; CDR3nt: TGTGCCAGCAAATTGGACAGCCCCTACGAGCAGTACTTC